This TCR beta chain emerged from a study of technical replicates of blood from several donors. The germline CDR1 and CDR2 sequences are SGHTA and FQGNSA. This CDR3 is built from 16 residues. Germline trimming cut 3 bases from V and 3 bases from J; bases unmatched to any gene: 7. Profiled with immunoSEQ multiplex PCR; TCRdb holds only in-frame clones, not every one. The sample contains under 100,000 clones, approximately 95% of which appear only once. Sequenced input: T cells isolated from PBMCs. The V call is TRBV7-2, the J call TRBJ2-1; 8 bases line up with TRBD2. The TCR sequence derives from a human donor in good health. CDR3 region: CASSLGGRPGYNEQFF. CDR3 DNA: TGTGCCAGCAGCTTGGGCGGGAGGCCAGGCTACAATGAGCAGTTCTTC. The whole variable domain, filled in from reference TRBV7-2 and TRBJ2-1, reads GAGVSQSPSNKVTEKGKDVELRCDPISGHTALYWYRQSLGQGLEFLIYFQGNSAPDKSGLPSDRFSAERTGGSVSTLTIQRTQQEDSAVYLCASSLGGRPGYNEQFFGPGTRLTVL.